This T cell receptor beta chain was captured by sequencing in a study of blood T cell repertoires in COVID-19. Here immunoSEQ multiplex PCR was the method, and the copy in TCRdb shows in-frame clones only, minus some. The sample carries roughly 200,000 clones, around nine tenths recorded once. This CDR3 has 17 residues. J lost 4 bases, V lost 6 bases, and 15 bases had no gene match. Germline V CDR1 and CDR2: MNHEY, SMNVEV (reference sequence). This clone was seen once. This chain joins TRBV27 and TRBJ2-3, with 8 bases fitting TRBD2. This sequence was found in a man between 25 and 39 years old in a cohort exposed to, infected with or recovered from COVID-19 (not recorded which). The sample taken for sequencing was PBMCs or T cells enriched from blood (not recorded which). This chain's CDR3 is CASSSDMGLVGADTQYF. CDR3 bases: TGTGCCAGCAGCTCTGACATGGGACTAGTTGGAGCAGATACGCAGTATTTT.